A selection of T cell receptor beta chains follows, all from one sample in a study of T cells in localized non-small cell lung cancer. Using immunoSEQ multiplex PCR, the repertoire was profiled, and TCRdb retains in-frame clones only, with some absent. The sample contains about 83,000 clones, approximately 80% of which appear only once. The sample here was peripheral blood, taken before any cancer treatment. Receptors originate from a female donor older than 55 with stage I lung adenocarcinoma. The CDR3 runs from the conserved cysteine through the conserved F or W. A D gene is named only where the DNA matches it firmly. Expanded clones get a size class; other rows say once, few or many, or leave the size out.

TRBJ1-2 | TRBD1 | - | TRBV5-1 | TGCGCCAGCAGCTTGGATCGCAGGGGGCGCGGTGACTATGGCTACACCTTC | CASSLDRRGRGDYGYTF
TRBJ1-3 | - | - | TRBV7-6 | TGTGCCAGCAGCCTGCTGGTCGCAGGGCCCTCTGGAAACACCATATATTTT | CASSLLVAGPSGNTIYF
TRBJ1-1 | - | - | TRBV6-5 | TGTGCCAGCAGTTACTCGACGGCGGGGAACACTGAAGCTTTCTTT | CASSYSTAGNTEAFF
TRBJ1-6 | TRBD1 | once | TRBV30 | TGTGCCTGGAGTTCCTGGACAGGATATAATTCACCCCTCCACTTT | CAWSSWTGYNSPLHF
TRBJ1-1 | - | - | TRBV11-2 | TGTGCCAGCAGCTTACCGGGGAACACTGAAGCTTTCTTT | CASSLPGNTEAFF
TRBJ1-5 | TRBD1 | once | TRBV19 | TGTGCCAGTAGTATCCAGGGGGCTGGCAATCAGCCCCAGCATTTT | CASSIQGAGNQPQHF
TRBJ2-1 | TRBD2 | - | TRBV5-4 | TGTGCCAGCAGTCCACCACTAGCGGTTCACAATGAGCAGTTCTTC | CASSPPLAVHNEQFF
TRBJ1-5 | TRBD1 | - | TRBV30 | TGTGCCTGGGGACAGGGGTTCAATCAGCCCCAGCATTTT | CAWGQGFNQPQHF
TRBJ2-5 | TRBD1 | - | TRBV5-8 | TGTGCCAGCAACCTCGACAGGGTGGAGACCCAGTACTTC | CASNLDRVETQYF
TRBJ1-6 | - | - | TRBV10-3 | TGTGCCATCAGGGAAACAGGGACCTATAATTCACCCCTCCACTTT | CAIRETGTYNSPLHF
TRBJ2-1 | - | - | TRBV19 | TGTGCCAGCGAGAGGACAGCGCTCTACAATGAGCAGTTCTTC | CASERTALYNEQFF
TRBJ1-4 | - | - | TRBV5-4 | TGTGCCAGCAGCCTGCCAGGGTCGTCTGCTGAAAAACTGTTTTTT | CASSLPGSSAEKLFF
TRBJ2-7 | TRBD1 | - | TRBV19 | TGTGCCAGTAGCTTCCCGGGACAGGGAAGGGATAAGTACTTC | CASSFPGQGRDKYF
TRBJ2-3 | - | - | TRBV29-1 | TGCAGCGTGGCCGGGGCATACCGGGATACGCAGTATTTT | CSVAGAYRDTQYF
TRBJ1-1 | TRBD1 | - | TRBV27 | TGTGCCAGCAGCCTGACCGGGACAGGGGTCGATCCTGAAGCTTTCTTT | CASSLTGTGVDPEAFF
TRBJ2-3 | - | few | TRBV19 | TGTGCCAGTTCTGAACGAAGGCTGGGCACAGATACGCAGTATTTT | CASSERRLGTDTQYF
TRBJ1-2 | - | - | TRBV4-3 | TGCGCCAGCAGCCAAGAAACGTCTAACTATGGCTACACCTTC | CASSQETSNYGYTF
TRBJ1-5 | - | - | TRBV19 | TGTGCCAGTAGTATGCCCTCCTATCAGCCCCAGCATTTT | CASSMPSYQPQHF
TRBJ2-7 | TRBD2 | - | TRBV7-2 | TGTGCCAGCAGCCGCGGGGGGGCGGGTCTCGAGCAGTACTTC | CASSRGGAGLEQYF
TRBJ2-5 | TRBD2 | - | TRBV19 | TGTGCCAGTAGTATACCTAGCGGGAGGGGATTGGGGGAGACCCAGTACTTC | CASSIPSGRGLGETQYF
TRBJ2-1 | - | - | TRBV6-5 | TGTGCCAGCACCACGGGGGCCACGAATGAGCAGTTCTTC | CASTTGATNEQFF
TRBJ2-7 | - | - | TRBV4-1 | TGCGCCAGCAGCCAACGGAAACAGGGCTACGAGCAGTACTTC | CASSQRKQGYEQYF
TRBJ2-5 | - | - | TRBV15 | TGTGCCACCAGCAGAGACGGGCGGTTGGAGGAGACCCAGTACTTC | CATSRDGRLEETQYF
TRBJ2-3 | TRBD2 | - | TRBV9 | TGTGCCAGCAGCGTAGCGACTAGCGGGAGGGAATCAGATACGCAGTATTTT | CASSVATSGRESDTQYF
TRBJ1-5 | TRBD1 | - | TRBV19 | TGTGCCAGTAGTATAGGGACAGGGCAACAGCCCCAGCATTTT | CASSIGTGQQPQHF
TRBJ2-5 | - | - | TRBV7-2 | TGTGCCAGCAGCTTACCTCTGGGCGTCGAGACCCAGTACTTC | CASSLPLGVETQYF
TRBJ2-5 | - | - | TRBV29-1 | TGCAGCGTTGAGGCCAGGGATGAGGAGACCCAGTACTTC | CSVEARDEETQYF
TRBJ2-1 | - | - | TRBV5-5 | TGTGCCAGCAGCTTGGGGAGAGTCACCTACAATGAGCAGTTCTTC | CASSLGRVTYNEQFF
TRBJ1-6 | - | - | TRBV9 | TGTGCCAGCAGCGTGACACCGGGGGGTTCACCCCTCCACTTT | CASSVTPGGSPLHF
TRBJ2-3 | - | - | TRBV13 | TGTGCCAGCAGCCCACGACTAGCAGATACGCAGTATTTT | CASSPRLADTQYF
TRBJ1-2 | TRBD1 | - | TRBV18 | TGTGCCAGCTCACCAAACGAAGGGACAGGGGGATCCTATGGCTACACCTTC | CASSPNEGTGGSYGYTF
TRBJ1-1 | - | - | TRBV6-4 | TGTGCCAGCAGTGCAACAGAGAGCACTGAAGCTTTCTTT | CASSATESTEAFF
TRBJ2-5 | - | - | TRBV19 | TGTGCCAGTAGCCCTGCCAGGGGAGAGACCCAGTACTTC | CASSPARGETQYF
TRBJ2-1 | TRBD2 | - | TRBV29-1 | TGCAGCGTTGGAGGACCGGGACTAGCGGGCAATGAGCAGTTCTTC | CSVGGPGLAGNEQFF
TRBJ1-1 | - | - | TRBV9 | TGTGCCAGCAGCCCCGGGGGGAGCGCTGAAGCTTTCTTT | CASSPGGSAEAFF